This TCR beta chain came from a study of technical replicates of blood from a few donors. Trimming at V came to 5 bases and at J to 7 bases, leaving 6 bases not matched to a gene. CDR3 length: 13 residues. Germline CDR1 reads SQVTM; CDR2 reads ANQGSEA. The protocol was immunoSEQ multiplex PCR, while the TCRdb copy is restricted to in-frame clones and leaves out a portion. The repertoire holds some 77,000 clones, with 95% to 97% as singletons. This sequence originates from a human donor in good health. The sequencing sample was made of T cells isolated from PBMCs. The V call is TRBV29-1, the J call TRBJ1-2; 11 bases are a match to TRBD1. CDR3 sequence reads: CSVPDRGRGGYTF. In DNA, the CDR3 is TGCAGCGTTCCGGACAGGGGGCGGGGTGGCTACACCTTC.